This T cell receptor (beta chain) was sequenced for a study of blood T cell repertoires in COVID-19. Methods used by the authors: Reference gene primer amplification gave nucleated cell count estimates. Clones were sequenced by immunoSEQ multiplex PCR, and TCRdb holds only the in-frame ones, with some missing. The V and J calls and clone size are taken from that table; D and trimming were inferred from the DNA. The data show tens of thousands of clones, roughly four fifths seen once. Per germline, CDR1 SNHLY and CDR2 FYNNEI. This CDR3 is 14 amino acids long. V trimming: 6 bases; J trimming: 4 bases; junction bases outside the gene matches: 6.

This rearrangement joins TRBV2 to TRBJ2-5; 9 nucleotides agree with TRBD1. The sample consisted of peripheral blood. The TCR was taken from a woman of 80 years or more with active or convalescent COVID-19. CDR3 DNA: TGTGCCAGCAGCCCCGGGACAGGGAGAGAGACCCAGTACTTC. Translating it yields CASSPGTGRETQYF.